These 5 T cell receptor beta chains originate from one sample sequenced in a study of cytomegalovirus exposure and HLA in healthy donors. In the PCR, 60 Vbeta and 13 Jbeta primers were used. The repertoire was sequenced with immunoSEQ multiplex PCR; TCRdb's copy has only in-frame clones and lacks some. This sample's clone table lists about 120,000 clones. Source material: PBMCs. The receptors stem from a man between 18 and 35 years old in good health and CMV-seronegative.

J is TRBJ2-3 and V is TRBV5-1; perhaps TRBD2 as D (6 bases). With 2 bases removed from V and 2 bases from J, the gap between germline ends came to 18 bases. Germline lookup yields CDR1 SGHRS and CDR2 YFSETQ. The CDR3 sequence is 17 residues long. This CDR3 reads CASSFDGAGPVTDTQYF. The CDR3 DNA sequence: TGCGCCAGCAGCTTCGACGGGGCGGGACCAGTCACAGATACGCAGTATTTT.

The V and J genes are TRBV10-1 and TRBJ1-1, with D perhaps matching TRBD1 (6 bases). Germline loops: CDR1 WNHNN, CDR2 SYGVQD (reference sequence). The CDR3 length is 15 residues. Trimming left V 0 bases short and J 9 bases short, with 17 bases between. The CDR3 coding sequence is TGCGCCAGCAGTGAGTCCTCGACAGGAGCACGAAAAGCTTTCTTT. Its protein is CASSESSTGARKAFF.

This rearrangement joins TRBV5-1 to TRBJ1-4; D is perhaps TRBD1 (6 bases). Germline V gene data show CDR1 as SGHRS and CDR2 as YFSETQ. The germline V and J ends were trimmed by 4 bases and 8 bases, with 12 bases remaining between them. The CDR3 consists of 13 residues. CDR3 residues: CASSLSGDEKLFF. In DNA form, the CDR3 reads TGCGCCAGCAGCCTCTCAGGGGACGAAAAACTGTTTTTT.

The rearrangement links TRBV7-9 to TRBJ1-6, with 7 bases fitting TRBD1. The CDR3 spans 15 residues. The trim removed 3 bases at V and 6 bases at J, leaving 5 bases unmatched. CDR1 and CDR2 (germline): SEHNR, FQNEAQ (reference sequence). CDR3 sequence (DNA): TGTGCCAGCAGCTTCCGGGACAGCCTTAATTCACCCCTCCACTTT. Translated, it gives CASSFRDSLNSPLHF.

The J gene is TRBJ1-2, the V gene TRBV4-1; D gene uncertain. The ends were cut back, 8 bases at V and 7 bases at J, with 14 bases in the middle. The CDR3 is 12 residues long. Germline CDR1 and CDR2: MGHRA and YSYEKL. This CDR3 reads CASGREGFGYTF. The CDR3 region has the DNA TGCGCCAGCGGGCGGGAGGGTTTTGGCTACACCTTC.